These 29 T cell receptor beta chains were sequenced from one sample in a study of CD8+CD57+ T cells in acquired aplastic anemia. Whoever was chosen for sequencing had shown CD8+CD57+ cell expansion by flow cytometry. For CDR3 and TCR beta VDJ profiling, genomic DNA was the template used. Using its own MiXCR run on the reads, TCRdb lists one record per CDR3 protein. Among about 180,000 distinct CDR3 sequences listed, approximately 52% were seen once. Sequencing was carried out using sorted CD4+, CD8+, or CD8+CD57+ T cells (not recorded which) from PBMCs. Receptor source: a human donor with aplastic anemia.

The genes are TRBV25-1 and TRBJ1-5; 7 bases match TRBD1. J gave up 3 bases and V 4 bases, and 3 bases lay outside the gene matches. The length of the CDR3 is 14 residues. The germline CDR1 and CDR2 sequences are MGHDK and SYGVNS. The CDR3 protein is CASSVTGVNQPQHF. DNA for the CDR3: TGTGCCAGCAGTGTAACAGGGGTCAATCAGCCCCAGCATTTT.

This clonotype showed up just once. CDR3: CASSETGFEQFF. In nucleotides, the CDR3 is TGTGCCAGTAGCGAGACAGGGTTCGAGCAGTTCTTC. V usage is TRBV19 and J usage is TRBJ2-1; 7 positions agree with TRBD1. The CDR3 loop spans 12 amino acids. Germline CDR1 LNHDA, CDR2 SQIVND (reference sequence). J lost 10 bases, V lost 6 bases, and 6 bases had no gene match.

This clonotype came up once. The chain is built from TRBV4-2 and TRBJ2-7; no clear D. Germline V CDR1 and CDR2: LGHNA, YNFKEQ. Trimming took off 3 bases at V and 7 bases at J, with 19 bases between the two ends. The CDR3 runs 15 residues. The CDR3 here is CASSHATDSPPEQYF. The CDR3 DNA is TGTGCCAGCAGCCACGCCACGGATTCCCCCCCTGAGCAGTACTTC.

The CDR3 loop reads CASSRGVGELFF. CDR3 nucleotides: TGTGCCAGCAGCCGGGGTGTCGGGGAGCTGTTTTTT. The V call is TRBV7-2, the J call TRBJ2-2; TRBD2 might be the D (5 bases). Germline CDR1 and CDR2: SGHTA and FQGNSA. V was shortened by 5 bases and J by 7 bases, with 8 bases between the two germline ends. The CDR3 is 12 residues long.

This clonotype was picked up many times. This chain joins TRBV6-5 and TRBJ1-2; D is undetermined. The germline gives CDR1 MNHEY, CDR2 SVGAGI. With 4 bases removed from V and 0 bases from J, the gap between germline ends came to 9 bases. This CDR3 has 14 amino acids. In DNA, the CDR3 is TGTGCCAGCAGTTTTACGGCCTCTAACTATGGCTACACCTTC. Translated, it gives CASSFTASNYGYTF.

This sequence joins TRBV5-1 and TRBJ1-2; possible D gene TRBD1, 5 bases. Germline CDR1 SGHRS, CDR2 YFSETQ. Trimming removed 3 bases from V and 3 bases from J, with 9 bases in between. The CDR3 loop spans 13 amino acids. The DNA of the CDR3 is TGCGCCAGCAGCTCCGGGACGGACTATGGCTACACCTTC. Translation gives CASSSGTDYGYTF.

About this clonotype: One junction end does not reproduce the germline sequence, and a read error may be involved. The chain joins TRBV6-1 to TRBJ2-1; D unresolved. The CDR3 has 14 residues. CDR1 MNHNS and CDR2 SASEGT come from the germline V gene. CDR3 nucleotides: TGTGCCAGCAGTGATGTCCCAAACGTCAATCAGCAGTTCTTC. Amino acid sequence: CASSDVPNVNQQFF.

The chain has TRBV20-1 and TRBJ2-5, with D possibly being TRBD2 (5 bases). Germline V gene sequence: CDR1 DFQATT, CDR2 SNEGSKA (reference sequence). The V gene lost 6 bases and the J gene lost 4 bases, with 15 bases spanning the gap. The CDR3 covers 13 residues. The CDR3 DNA sequence: TGCAGTGCGAGGACTCCTTTTGGAGAGACCCAGTACTTC. Residues: CSARTPFGETQYF.

This clonotype came up a few times. The rearrangement links TRBV20-1 to TRBJ1-2; D may be TRBD1 (5 bases). The germline V and J ends were trimmed by 0 bases and 6 bases, with 11 bases remaining between them. CDR3 length: 13 residues. Germline CDR1 reads DFQATT; CDR2 reads SNEGSKA (reference sequence). The CDR3 nucleotides are TGCAGTGCTAGAGATCGGGTGGGGGATGGCTACACCTTC. Protein sequence: CSARDRVGDGYTF.

The chain joins TRBV10-3 to TRBJ1-1, with D hard to call. Between the trimmed V and J ends, which lost 4 bases and 0 bases, there was a span of 3 bases. Germline V lookup: CDR1 ENHRY, CDR2 SYGVKD. The CDR3 has 12 residues. CDR3 in DNA: TGTGCCATCAGTGCGGTGAACACTGAAGCTTTCTTT. Protein sequence: CAISAVNTEAFF.

This chain uses TRBV6-1 with TRBJ2-1; 15 bases line up with TRBD2. This CDR3 comprises 15 residues. Per the germline V gene, CDR1 is MNHNS and CDR2 is SASEGT. V trimming: 6 bases; J trimming: 8 bases; junction bases outside the gene matches: 5. CDR3 in amino acids: CASRKGLAGGYEQFF. The CDR3 DNA reads as TGTGCCAGCAGGAAGGGACTAGCGGGGGGTTATGAGCAGTTCTTC.

The V gene is TRBV30, the J gene TRBJ2-3; TRBD2 agrees at 9 bases. CDR1 and CDR2 (germline): GTSNPN, SVGIG (reference sequence). J gave up 0 bases and V 2 bases, and 6 bases lay outside the gene matches. The CDR3 is made up of 16 amino acids. The CDR3 DNA follows: TGTGCCTGGAGTAATGGACTAGCGCCTAGCACAGATACGCAGTATTTT. Translating it yields CAWSNGLAPSTDTQYF.

In this sample, this clonotype turned up many times. The chain is built from TRBV29-1 and TRBJ1-1, with no clear D. The CDR3 totals 15 residues. Trimming shortened V by 6 bases and J by 1 base, and 18 bases separated the two germline ends. Germline V gives CDR1 SQVTM, CDR2 ANQGSEA. The CDR3 here is CSVVWIWAQNTEAFF. CDR3 sequence (DNA): TGCAGCGTGGTGTGGATTTGGGCTCAGAACACTGAAGCTTTCTTT.

This clonotype was picked up many times. V usage is TRBV19 and J usage is TRBJ1-5; D is ambiguous. V was cut by 5 bases and J by 3 bases, with 14 bases left in between. The germline gives CDR1 LNHDA, CDR2 SQIVND (reference sequence). This CDR3 comprises 15 residues. The CDR3 protein is CASSAFGEPNQPQHF. The CDR3 coding sequence is TGTGCCAGTAGTGCATTCGGGGAACCCAATCAGCCCCAGCATTTT.

Many counts were recorded for this clonotype. The chain couples TRBV5-1 to TRBJ2-7, with D hard to call. Germline lookup yields CDR1 SGHRS and CDR2 YFSETQ. The V end was cut by 1 base, the J end by 6 bases, with 14 bases between. The CDR3 contains 14 residues. CDR3 sequence reads: CASSLFTDPGEQYF. The CDR3 DNA reads as TGCGCCAGCAGCTTGTTCACAGACCCAGGCGAGCAGTACTTC.

Within the sample, this clonotype is medium-sized. The rearrangement links TRBV19 to TRBJ2-5; D not certain. V was cut by 6 bases and J by 5 bases, with 10 bases left in between. The CDR3 consists of 12 residues. Germline CDR1 and CDR2: LNHDA and SQIVND (reference sequence). The chain's CDR3 is CASRGLGETQYF. In DNA, the CDR3 is TGTGCCAGTAGGGGATTAGGGGAGACCCAGTACTTC.

To note about this clonotype: This may arise from a read error, as a much more abundant clone is one base away. The rearrangement joins TRBV20-1 to TRBJ1-6; TRBD1 matches at 7 bases. This CDR3 has 15 residues. CDR1 DFQATT and CDR2 SNEGSKA come from the germline V gene (reference sequence). CDR3 bases: TGCAGTGCTCGCCGTGAGGGGGCGGTCGGTTCACCCCCCCACTTT. Its translation is CSARREGAVGSPPHF.

This chain uses TRBV5-5 with TRBJ2-7; D remains unclear. CDR3 length: 12 amino acids. Deletions cut 3 bases from V and 6 bases from J, with 10 bases between. From germline, CDR1 is SGHKS and CDR2 YYEKEE (reference sequence). The CDR3 region is CASSSLMGEQYF. Written as DNA, the CDR3 is TGTGCCAGCAGCTCGTTAATGGGCGAGCAGTACTTC.

The V call is TRBV20-1, the J call TRBJ1-5; 7 nucleotides align to TRBD1. Trimming removed 5 bases from V and 5 bases from J; junction bases left unmatched: 9. The CDR3 length is 14 residues. The germline gives CDR1 DFQATT, CDR2 SNEGSKA (reference sequence). The CDR3, as DNA: TGCAGTGCTCCCACAGGGGCTGGTCATCAGCCCCAGCATTTT. This encodes CSAPTGAGHQPQHF.

This clonotype showed up many times. The chain recombines TRBV7-2 with TRBJ2-1; tentatively, D is TRBD1 or TRBD2 (5 bases each). The length of the CDR3 is 14 residues. The germline V gene has CDR1 SGHTA and CDR2 FQGNSA. Trimming took off 6 bases at V and 12 bases at J, with 21 bases between the two ends. This chain's CDR3 is CASSQTQQSGGQFF. The CDR3 nucleotides are TGTGCCAGCAGTCAAACACAACAATCTGGGGGGCAGTTCTTC.

This clonotype has at least ten counts. The genes are TRBV19 and TRBJ2-7; 7 bases line up with TRBD1. The germline V gene has CDR1 LNHDA and CDR2 SQIVND (reference sequence). With 4 bases clipped from V and 3 bases from J, the junction kept 6 bases outside the gene matches. The CDR3 contains 14 residues. The CDR3 nucleotides are TGTGCCAGTAGTACCTACAGGGGTAACTACGAGCAGTACTTC. It codes for CASSTYRGNYEQYF.

The sample holds many counts of this clonotype. The chain employs TRBV7-2 and TRBJ2-7, with 7 bases fitting TRBD1. Germline V gives CDR1 SGHTA, CDR2 FQGNSA. Unmatched junction bases numbered 6, after V lost 1 base and J lost 6 bases. This CDR3 spans 14 amino acids. This chain's CDR3 is CASSLETGISEQYF. The CDR3 DNA sequence: TGTGCCAGCAGCTTAGAGACAGGGATTAGCGAGCAGTACTTC.

The CDR3 DNA reads TGTGCCAGCAAAAGCGGAGGAGGGGCGGGATTGGGCACAGATACGCAGTATTTT. The encoded protein is CASKSGGGAGLGTDTQYF. The chain carries TRBV2 and TRBJ2-3; tentative D call: TRBD2 (6 bases). CDR1 is SNHLY, CDR2 FYNNEI, per germline. V shed 7 bases and J shed 1 base, with 24 bases lying between them. The CDR3 consists of 18 residues.

This clonotype has a handful of counts. The rearrangement links TRBV6-1 to TRBJ2-7; D gene unclear. Trimming cost V 0 bases and J 7 bases, with 10 bases left between them. The CDR3 loop spans 13 amino acids. Per the germline V gene, CDR1 is MNHNS and CDR2 is SASEGT. CDR3 amino acids: CASSEAQEKEQYV. CDR3 coding DNA: TGTGCCAGCAGTGAAGCGCAAGAGAAGGAGCAGTACGTC.

Only a few counts were recorded for this clonotype. This chain connects TRBV12-5 to TRBJ2-5; D unclear. There are 11 residues in the CDR3. CDR1 LGHNT and CDR2 FRNRAP come from the germline V gene. Trimming removed 6 bases from V and 2 bases from J, with 4 bases in between. In DNA form, the CDR3 reads TGTGCTAGTGGACCACAAGAGACCCAGTACTTC. This encodes CASGPQETQYF. Combining the CDR3 with reference TRBV12-5 and TRBJ2-5 gives the whole variable domain DARVTQTPRHKVTEMGQEVTMRCQPILGHNTVFWYRQTMMQGLELLAYFRNRAPLDDSGMPKDRFSAEMPDATLATLKIQPSEPRDSAVYFCASGPQETQYFGPGTRLLVL.

This clonotype has at least ten counts. This chain links TRBV20-1 with TRBJ1-4; a possible D gene is TRBD1 (6 bases). The V and J ends lost 0 bases and 11 bases respectively, with 19 bases between them. CDR3 length: 15 amino acids. Germline V gene lookup returns CDR1 DFQATT and CDR2 SNEGSKA (reference sequence). CDR3 nucleotide sequence: TGCAGTGCTAGAGATTGGGGGGCGGATTCGGACAAACTGTTTTTT. As protein: CSARDWGADSDKLFF.

The V and J genes are TRBV18 and TRBJ1-5, with D hard to call. V lost 1 base to trimming and J lost 1 base, with 8 bases between them. Germline V lookup: CDR1 KGHSH, CDR2 LQKENI. The CDR3 is 15 amino acids. The CDR3 sequence: CASSPQRASNQPQHF. The CDR3 region has the DNA TGTGCCAGCTCACCACAAAGAGCGAGCAATCAGCCCCAGCATTTT.

The CDR3 loop is CSARGYYNEQFF. CDR3 nucleotides: TGCAGTGCTAGAGGCTACTACAATGAGCAGTTCTTC. The rearrangement uses TRBV20-1 and TRBJ2-1; no reliable D call. The germline V gene has CDR1 DFQATT and CDR2 SNEGSKA (reference sequence). The CDR3 has 12 amino acids. Between the trimmed V and J ends, which lost 1 base and 3 bases, there was a span of 4 bases.

This clonotype was picked up many times. This chain uses TRBV12-5 with TRBJ1-5; TRBD1 aligns across 11 bases. Germline CDR1 and CDR2: LGHNT and FRNRAP. Losses at the gene ends were 1 base for V and 6 bases for J; bases not matched to a gene: 8. The CDR3 is 17 amino acids. The DNA of the CDR3 is TGTGCTAGTGGTTTGGGGCGGACAGGGGGCGTGGGTCAGCCCCAGCATTTT. This codes for CASGLGRTGGVGQPQHF.